Presented here are 9 T cell receptor beta chains from one specimen sequenced in a study of T cell responses to AZD1222 COVID-19 vaccine. Assay used: immunoSEQ multiplex PCR; TCRdb lists only in-frame clones, some missing. This sample has about 93,000 clones, with under 90% found just once. The sequencing used peripheral blood, collected on day 0 of MenACWY control vaccination. Every receptor here comes from an adult in good health.

This sequence joins TRBV5-1 and TRBJ1-1; no reliable D call. The CDR3 runs to 15 residues. The germline V and J ends were trimmed by 0 bases and 2 bases, with 11 bases remaining between them. Germline-derived CDR1 and CDR2 are SGHRS and YFSETQ. The CDR3 DNA follows: TGCGCCAGCAGCTTGGAAGGGAGCTTAAACACTGAAGCTTTCTTT. Residues: CASSLEGSLNTEAFF.

The chain couples TRBV18 to TRBJ2-1; D uncertain. Trimming removed 3 bases at V and 5 bases at J, with 17 bases between. Germline CDR1 is KGHSH and CDR2 is LQKENI. CDR3 size: 16 residues. The CDR3 protein is CASSPSKVRSHNEQFF. In DNA form, the CDR3 reads TGTGCCAGCTCACCGTCGAAGGTGAGGTCCCACAATGAGCAGTTCTTC. Supplemented by reference TRBV18 and TRBJ2-1, the full variable domain reads NAGVMQNPRHLVRRRGQEARLRCSPMKGHSHVYWYRQLPEEGLKFMVYLQKENIIDESGMPKERFSAEFPKEGPSILRIQQVVRGDSAAYFCASSPSKVRSHNEQFFGPGTRLTVL.

This clone appeared a few times. The chain joins TRBV5-1 to TRBJ1-1, with no clear D. Germline loops: CDR1 SGHRS, CDR2 YFSETQ. V shed 4 bases and J shed 1 base, with 8 bases lying between them. This CDR3 has 13 amino acids. CDR3 in amino acids: CASSRQENTEAFF. Written as DNA, the CDR3 is TGCGCCAGCAGCCGTCAGGAGAACACTGAAGCTTTCTTT.

V and J are TRBV4-1 and TRBJ2-7, with D maybe TRBD2 (7 bases). Trimming removed 0 bases from V and 4 bases from J, with 13 bases in between. The CDR3 loop spans 15 amino acids. The germline CDR1 and CDR2 sequences are MGHRA and YSYEKL. The CDR3 nucleotides read TGCGCCAGCAGCCAAGATAGGGGGGGGGCTTACGAGCAGTACTTC. Amino acids: CASSQDRGGAYEQYF.

The chain couples TRBV6-2 or TRBV6-3 to TRBJ2-5, with 7 bases that match TRBD1. CDR1 is MNHEY and CDR2 is SVGEGT in the germline V gene. The V gene end was trimmed by 5 bases and the J gene end by 5 bases; junction bases not matched to a gene: 2. CDR3 size: 12 residues. CDR3 DNA sequence: TGTGCCAGCAGTACAGGGGACGAGACCCAGTACTTC. This codes for CASSTGDETQYF.

The chain is built from TRBV3-1 (or the pseudogene TRBV3-2) and TRBJ2-7; D is unclear. The germline V gene encodes CDR1 LGHDT and CDR2 YNNKEL (reference sequence). V was cut by 2 bases and J by 2 bases, with 10 bases left in between. This CDR3 contains 14 residues. CDR3 sequence reads: CASSQINLPYEQYF. The CDR3 coding sequence is TGTGCCAGCAGCCAAATCAACCTGCCCTACGAGCAGTACTTC.

The chain joins TRBV6-5 to TRBJ1-2; unclear D gene. Germline V gene lookup returns CDR1 MNHEY and CDR2 SVGAGI. The CDR3 runs 12 residues. The germline V and J ends were trimmed by 7 bases and 4 bases, with 10 bases remaining between them. The CDR3 DNA reads TGTGCCAGCACCCGAGAGGGCTATGGCTACACCTTC. Translation gives CASTREGYGYTF.

The chain has TRBV7-2 and TRBJ1-5; D gene ambiguous. Germline CDR1 reads SGHTA; CDR2 reads FQGNSA. The CDR3 extends over 14 amino acids. The V end was cut by 6 bases, the J end by 3 bases, with 12 bases between. The CDR3 reads CASSPGRNNQPQHF. The CDR3 DNA follows: TGTGCCAGCAGTCCCGGCAGGAACAATCAGCCCCAGCATTTT.

The chain combines TRBV5-1 with TRBJ1-5, with 11 bases lining up with TRBD1. This CDR3 contains 14 residues. Germline CDR1 is SGHRS and CDR2 is YFSETQ. The V and J ends lost 3 bases and 7 bases, in that order; junction bases with no gene match: 3. CDR3 coding DNA: TGCGCCAGCAGCTCGGGACAGGGGGAACAGCCCCAGCATTTT. Protein product: CASSSGQGEQPQHF.